These 6 T cell receptor beta chains share one sample of origin, sequenced in a study of cytomegalovirus exposure and HLA in healthy donors (TCRdb year 2017). Library method: the immunoSEQ multiplex PCR assay. For the multiplex PCR, a mixture combining 60 forward primers for TCR Vbeta segments and 13 reverse primers for TCR Jbeta segments was used. The immuneACCESS repertoire file appears here via TCRdb, limited to in-frame rearrangements. These files lack a portion of the clones; in checked studies, under half of the deficit traces to unresolved V genes, and the cause of the others is not known. In all, the sample holds 150,000 or so clones, and 76% of those were seen once. 3.1% of the sample is held by the ten biggest clonotypes. The sequencing input was PBMCs. All receptors derive from a male donor in good health and CMV-seronegative.

The gene calls are TRBV4-1 and TRBJ2-2; the match to TRBD1 covers 10 bases. Germline V gene lookup returns CDR1 MGHRA and CDR2 YSYEKL. V trimming: 3 bases; J trimming: 5 bases; junction bases outside the gene matches: 12. The CDR3 totals 18 residues. CDR3: CASSHVIGTGVGTGELFF. CDR3 nucleotide sequence: TGCGCCAGCAGCCATGTTATAGGGACAGGGGTAGGAACCGGGGAGCTGTTTTTT.

The CDR3 region is CASSRRLGQVSNQPQHF. The CDR3 nucleotides are TGTGCCAGTAGTAGGCGGCTAGGACAAGTCAGCAATCAGCCCCAGCATTTT. The genes are TRBV19 and TRBJ1-5; a possible D gene is TRBD1 (5 bases). Trimming took off 4 bases at V and 1 base at J, with 17 bases between the two ends. The CDR3 has 17 residues. Germline V gene lookup returns CDR1 LNHDA and CDR2 SQIVND (reference sequence).

The CDR3 nucleotides are TGTGCCAGCACCCCAACCTCTCCCGGGACAGGGAAGTACAATGAGCAGTTCTTC. Protein sequence: CASTPTSPGTGKYNEQFF. V and J are TRBV7-8 and TRBJ2-1; 9 bases are shared with TRBD1. Germline CDR1 SGHVS, CDR2 FQNEAQ. The CDR3 sequence is 18 residues long. Trimming took 7 bases from V and 4 from J; bases not matched to a gene: 17.

The rearrangement links TRBV4-1 to TRBJ2-7; TRBD1 aligns across 9 bases. The ends lost 2 bases at V and 5 bases at J; junction bases unmatched: 7. The CDR3 has 15 amino acids. CDR1 is MGHRA, CDR2 YSYEKL, per germline. The CDR3 nucleotides read TGCGCCAGCAGCCAACTTGGGACAGGGATCCACGAGCAGTACTTC. Protein sequence: CASSQLGTGIHEQYF.

This clone came up once. The chain uses TRBV6-4 and TRBJ2-3; TRBD2 matches 8 bases. This CDR3 region has 13 residues. J gave up 12 bases and V 4 bases, and 9 bases lay outside the gene matches. CDR1 and CDR2 (germline): MRHNA, SNTAGT. CDR3 protein: CASSAERELPQYF. CDR3 nucleotides: TGTGCCAGCAGTGCTGAGCGGGAGCTTCCCCAGTATTTT.

This chain uses TRBV27 with TRBJ2-5; 9 positions agree with TRBD2. CDR3 size: 18 residues. CDR1 and CDR2 (germline): MNHEY, SMNVEV (reference sequence). Trimming at V came to 2 bases and at J to 1 base, leaving 11 bases not matched to a gene. The CDR3 loop is CASSLRGLASLIQETQYF. For the CDR3, the DNA is TGTGCCAGCAGTTTACGAGGACTAGCGTCACTTATCCAAGAGACCCAGTACTTC.